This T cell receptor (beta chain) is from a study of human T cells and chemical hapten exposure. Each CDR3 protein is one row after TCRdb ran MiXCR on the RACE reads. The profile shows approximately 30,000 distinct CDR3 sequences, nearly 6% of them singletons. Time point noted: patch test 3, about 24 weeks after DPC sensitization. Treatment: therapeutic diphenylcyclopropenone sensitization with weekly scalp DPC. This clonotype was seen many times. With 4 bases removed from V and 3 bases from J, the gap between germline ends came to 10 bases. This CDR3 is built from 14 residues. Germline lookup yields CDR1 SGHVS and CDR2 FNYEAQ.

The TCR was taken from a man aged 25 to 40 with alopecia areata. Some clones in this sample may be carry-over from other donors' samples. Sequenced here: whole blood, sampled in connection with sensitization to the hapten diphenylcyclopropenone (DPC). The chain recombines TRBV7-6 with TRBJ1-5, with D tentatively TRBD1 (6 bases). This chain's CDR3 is CASSSGDVNQPQHF. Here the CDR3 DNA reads TGTGCCAGCAGCTCAGGGGATGTCAATCAGCCCCAGCATTTT.